This T cell receptor (beta chain) was recovered during a study of T cells after yellow fever vaccination. TCRdb re-derived calls from the 5' RACE reads in MiXCR, one entry per CDR3 protein. There are about 340,000 distinct CDR3 sequences in the sample; approximately 12% occur only once, and about 3% lies in the top ten. CDR1 is SGHRS and CDR2 is YFSETQ in the germline V gene. CDR3 size: 15 residues. The J segment lost 2 bases and the V segment lost 3 bases, leaving 3 bases of the junction unmatched. V gene TRBV5-1 combines with J gene TRBJ2-5; 11 bases agree with TRBD2. This sample comprised CD4+ T cells sorted from PBMCs, obtained 15 days after the yellow fever booster vaccination. The TCR originated in a man aged 18 to 30 who received the YFV17D yellow fever vaccine. CDR3 sequence reads: CASSYGTSGQETQYF. The CDR3 DNA sequence: TGCGCCAGCAGCTACGGGACTAGCGGTCAAGAGACCCAGTACTTC.